This T cell receptor beta chain is from a study of molecular identifiers for immune sequencing clone quantification. Study-wide context: Split five ways in replicates, RNA from approximately 20,000 or 100,000 naive CD8 cells had four portions sequenced.

The ends lost 5 bases at V and 2 bases at J; junction bases unmatched: 5. Germline lookup yields CDR1 MNHEY and CDR2 SMNVEV (reference sequence). The CDR3 sequence is 14 residues long. Bulk libraries came from a prior protocol with listed TCR primers. TCRdb re-called the PCR reads with MiXCR, one entry per CDR3 protein. In the table there are about 510,000 distinct CDR3 sequences, about a fifth of which are singletons. This clonotype showed up many times. Antigen specificity is unknown. Whole-study findings and limits: Spiked Jurkat TCR RNA equal to one cell could reportedly be picked out among 900,000 to 1,000,000 naive cells.

Naive CD8 T cells were sorted as CD8+CD4-CCR7+CD45RA+. The chain uses TRBV27 and TRBJ1-1, with 7 bases lining up with TRBD1. The specimen sequenced was naive CD8+ T cells from blood, with Jurkat cell RNA spiked in. Noted subset: FACS-sorted CD8+CD4-CCR7+CD45RA+ naive T cells. The clonotype was recovered from a human donor in good health. Some libraries in this study had Jurkat cell RNA spiked in. The chain's CDR3 is CASSATGVNTEAFF. CDR3 DNA sequence: TGTGCCAGCAGTGCAACAGGGGTTAACACTGAAGCTTTCTTT.